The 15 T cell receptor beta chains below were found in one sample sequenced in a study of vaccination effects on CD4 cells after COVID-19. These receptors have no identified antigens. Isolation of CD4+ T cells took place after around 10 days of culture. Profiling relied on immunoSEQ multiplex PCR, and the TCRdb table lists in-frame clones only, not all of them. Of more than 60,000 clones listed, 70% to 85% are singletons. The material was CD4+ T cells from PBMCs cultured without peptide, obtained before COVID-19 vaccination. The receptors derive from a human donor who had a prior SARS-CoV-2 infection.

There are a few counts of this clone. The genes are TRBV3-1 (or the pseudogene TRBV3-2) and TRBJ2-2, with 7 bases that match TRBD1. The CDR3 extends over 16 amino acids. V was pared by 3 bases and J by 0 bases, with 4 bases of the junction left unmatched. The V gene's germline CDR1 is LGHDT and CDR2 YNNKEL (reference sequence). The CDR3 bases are TGTGCCAGCAGCCAGCCGGGACAGCCGAACACCGGGGAGCTGTTTTTT. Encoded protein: CASSQPGQPNTGELFF.

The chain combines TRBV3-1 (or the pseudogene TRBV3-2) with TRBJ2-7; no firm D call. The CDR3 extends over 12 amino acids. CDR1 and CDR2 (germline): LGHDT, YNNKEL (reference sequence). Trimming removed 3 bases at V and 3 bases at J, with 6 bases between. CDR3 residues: CASSHRRYEQYF. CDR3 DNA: TGTGCCAGCAGCCATCGGCGCTACGAGCAGTACTTC.

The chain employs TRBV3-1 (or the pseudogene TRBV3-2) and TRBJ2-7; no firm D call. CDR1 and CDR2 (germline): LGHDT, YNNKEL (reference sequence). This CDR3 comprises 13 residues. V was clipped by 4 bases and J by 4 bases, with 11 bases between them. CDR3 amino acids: CASSPSSVYEQYF. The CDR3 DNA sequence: TGTGCCAGCAGCCCATCTTCGGTTTACGAGCAGTACTTC.

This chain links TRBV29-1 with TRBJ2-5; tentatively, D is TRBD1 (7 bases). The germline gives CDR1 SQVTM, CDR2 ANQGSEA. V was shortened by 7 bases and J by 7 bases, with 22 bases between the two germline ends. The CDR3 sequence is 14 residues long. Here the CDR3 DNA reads TGCAGCGACTTCAGGGGGGCAAAGGCGGCGACCCAGTACTTC. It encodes CSDFRGAKAATQYF.

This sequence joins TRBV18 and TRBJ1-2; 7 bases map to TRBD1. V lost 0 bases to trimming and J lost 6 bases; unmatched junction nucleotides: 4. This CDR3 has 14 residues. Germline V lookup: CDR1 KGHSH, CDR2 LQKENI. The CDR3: CASSPPGQWNGYTF. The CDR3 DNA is TGTGCCAGCTCACCACCGGGACAGTGGAATGGCTACACCTTC.

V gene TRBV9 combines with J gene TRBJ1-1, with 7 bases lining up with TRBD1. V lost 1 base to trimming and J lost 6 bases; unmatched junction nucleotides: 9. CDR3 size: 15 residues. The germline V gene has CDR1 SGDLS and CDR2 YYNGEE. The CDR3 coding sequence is TGTGCCAGCAGCGTAAGAGGCCAGGGGGGCGCTGAAGCTTTCTTT. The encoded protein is CASSVRGQGGAEAFF.

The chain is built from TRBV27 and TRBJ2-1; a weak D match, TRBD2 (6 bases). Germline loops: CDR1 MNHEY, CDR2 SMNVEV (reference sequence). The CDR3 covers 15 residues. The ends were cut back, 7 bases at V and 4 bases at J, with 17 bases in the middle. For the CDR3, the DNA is TGTGCCAGCAAACAAGGGACTTTACTTTACAATGAGCAGTTCTTC. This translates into CASKQGTLLYNEQFF.

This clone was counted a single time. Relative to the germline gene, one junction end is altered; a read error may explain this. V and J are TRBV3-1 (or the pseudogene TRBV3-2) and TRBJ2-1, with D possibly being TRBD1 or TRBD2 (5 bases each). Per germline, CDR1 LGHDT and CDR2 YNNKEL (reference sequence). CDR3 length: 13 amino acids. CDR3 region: CASSQSRGPAVLF. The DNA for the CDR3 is TGTGCCAGCAGCCAATCACGGGGCCCGGCCGTGCTCTTC.

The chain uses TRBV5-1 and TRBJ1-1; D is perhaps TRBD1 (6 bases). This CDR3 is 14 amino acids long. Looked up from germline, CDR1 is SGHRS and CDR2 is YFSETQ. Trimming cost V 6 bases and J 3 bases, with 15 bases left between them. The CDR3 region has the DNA TGCGCCAGCAACGTAAGGGGGGCCGACACTGAAGCTTTCTTT. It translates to CASNVRGADTEAFF.

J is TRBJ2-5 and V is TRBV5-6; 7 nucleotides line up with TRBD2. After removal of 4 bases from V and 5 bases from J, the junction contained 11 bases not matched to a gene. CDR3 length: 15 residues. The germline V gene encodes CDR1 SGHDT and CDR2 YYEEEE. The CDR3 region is CASSRVAGVLETQYF. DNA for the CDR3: TGTGCCAGCAGCCGTGTGGCGGGAGTCCTCGAGACCCAGTACTTC. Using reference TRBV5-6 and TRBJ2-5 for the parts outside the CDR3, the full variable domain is DAGVTQSPTHLIKTRGQQVTLRCSPKSGHDTVSWYQQALGQGPQFIFQYYEEEERQRGNFPDRFSGHQFPNYSSELNVNALLLGDSALYLCASSRVAGVLETQYFGPGTRLLVL.

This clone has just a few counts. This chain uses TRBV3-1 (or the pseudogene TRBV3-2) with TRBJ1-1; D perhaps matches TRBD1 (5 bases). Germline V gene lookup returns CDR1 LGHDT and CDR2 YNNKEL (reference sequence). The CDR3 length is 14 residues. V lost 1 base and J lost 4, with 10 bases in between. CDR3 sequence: CASSQGGKGTEAFF. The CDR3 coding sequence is TGTGCCAGCAGCCAAGGGGGGAAGGGCACTGAAGCTTTCTTT.

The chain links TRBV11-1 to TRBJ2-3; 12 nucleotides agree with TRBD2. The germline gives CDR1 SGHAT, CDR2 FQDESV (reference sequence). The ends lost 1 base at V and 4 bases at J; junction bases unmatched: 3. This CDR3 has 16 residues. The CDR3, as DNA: TGTGCCAGCAGCTTAGATCTAGCGGGGGGGCCAGATACGCAGTATTTT. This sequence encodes CASSLDLAGGPDTQYF.

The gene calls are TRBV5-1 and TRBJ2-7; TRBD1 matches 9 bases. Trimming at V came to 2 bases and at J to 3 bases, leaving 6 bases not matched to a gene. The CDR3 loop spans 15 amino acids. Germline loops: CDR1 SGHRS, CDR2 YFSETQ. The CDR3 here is CASSLNRGRLYEQYF. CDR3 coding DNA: TGCGCCAGCAGCTTAAACAGGGGGCGCCTCTACGAGCAGTACTTC.

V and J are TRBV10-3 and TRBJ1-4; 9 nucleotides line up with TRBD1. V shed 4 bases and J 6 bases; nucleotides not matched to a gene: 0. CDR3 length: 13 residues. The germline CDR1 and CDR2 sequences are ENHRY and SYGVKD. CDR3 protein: CAISGDRDEKLFF. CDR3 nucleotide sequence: TGTGCCATCAGTGGGGACAGGGATGAAAAACTGTTTTTT.

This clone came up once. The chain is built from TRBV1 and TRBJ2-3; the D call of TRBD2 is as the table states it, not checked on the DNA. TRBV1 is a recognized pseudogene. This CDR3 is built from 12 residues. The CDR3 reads CRQAGGADTQYF. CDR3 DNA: TGCAGGCAGGCGGGAGGCGCTGATACGCAGTATTTT.